The 20 T cell receptor beta chains below all came from one sample that was sequenced in a study of cytomegalovirus exposure and HLA in healthy donors. The PCR contained 60 Vbeta and 13 Jbeta primers. Here immunoSEQ multiplex PCR was the method, and the copy in TCRdb shows in-frame clones only, minus some. Of 100,000 to 150,000 clones in the sample, around 67% were seen once. Material: PBMCs. The receptors shown here come from a man between 60 and 75 years old in good health and CMV-seropositive.

The chain uses TRBV5-1 and TRBJ1-2; possible D gene TRBD1, 6 bases. This CDR3 spans 14 amino acids. V was pared by 1 base and J by 6 bases, with 13 bases between. CDR1 and CDR2 (germline): SGHRS, YFSETQ. This chain's CDR3 is CASSLIPGADGYTF. The CDR3 region has the DNA TGCGCCAGCAGCTTGATTCCAGGGGCGGATGGCTACACCTTC. Using reference TRBV5-1 and TRBJ1-2 for the parts outside the CDR3, the full variable domain is KAGVTQTPRYLIKTRGQQVTLSCSPISGHRSVSWYQQTPGQGLQFLFEYFSETQRNKGNFPGRFSGRQFSNSRSEMNVSTLELGDSALYLCASSLIPGADGYTFGSGTRLTVV.

This clone was counted once. The CDR3 DNA is TGTGCCACCAGCAGAGGGCAGGGGGCAGAGGATACGCAGTATTTT. This encodes CATSRGQGAEDTQYF. The rearrangement uses TRBV15 and TRBJ2-3; 8 positions agree with TRBD1. Trimming cost V 1 base and J 6 bases; bases outside gene matches: 6. There are 15 residues in the CDR3. Germline CDR1 is LNHNV and CDR2 is YYDKDF (reference sequence).

This clone turned up a few times. The chain recombines TRBV28 with TRBJ1-2; D is possibly TRBD1 (6 bases). The CDR3 runs to 12 residues. V was trimmed by 8 bases and J by 0 bases, leaving 7 bases between them. Germline V gives CDR1 MDHEN, CDR2 SYDVKM. The CDR3 coding sequence is TGTGCCAGCGGGACAACTAACTATGGCTACACCTTC. Protein sequence: CASGTTNYGYTF.

This clone showed up just once. V usage is TRBV28 and J usage is TRBJ2-5; TRBD2 is a possible D gene (5 bases). This CDR3 is built from 14 residues. Germline V gene data show CDR1 as MDHEN and CDR2 as SYDVKM. V was trimmed by 7 bases and J by 4 bases, leaving 16 bases between them. The CDR3 DNA reads as TGTGCCAGCACGAGGGCCGTAGGTAGAGAGACCCAGTACTTC. This sequence encodes CASTRAVGRETQYF.

The rearrangement uses TRBV28 and TRBJ1-2, with D uncertain. In germline, CDR1 is MDHEN, CDR2 SYDVKM. Trimming took off 4 bases at V and 4 bases at J, with 7 bases between the two ends. This CDR3 is 12 amino acids long. The CDR3 DNA reads TGTGCCAGCAGTTCCCAGATCTATGGCTACACCTTC. Translating it yields CASSSQIYGYTF.

This chain links TRBV5-4 with TRBJ1-1, with TRBD1 matching 7 bases. The V segment lost 3 bases and the J segment 5 bases; nucleotides outside the gene matches: 7. The CDR3 is 14 amino acids. Germline CDR1 and CDR2: SGHNT and YYREEE (reference sequence). The CDR3: CASSYPGQWTEAFF. CDR3 bases: TGTGCCAGCAGCTACCCGGGACAGTGGACTGAAGCTTTCTTT.

The chain couples TRBV15 to TRBJ1-3; D might be TRBD1 (5 bases). The CDR3 contains 17 residues. The V gene's germline CDR1 is LNHNV and CDR2 YYDKDF (reference sequence). V lost 0 bases and J lost 3, with 15 bases in between. The CDR3 DNA reads as TGTGCCACCAGCAGAGATCTGGTCCAGGGAGGTGGAAACACCATATATTTT. Translating it yields CATSRDLVQGGGNTIYF.

The chain recombines TRBV18 with TRBJ2-1; weak D call: TRBD2 (6 bases). V was trimmed by 3 bases and J by 8 bases, leaving 14 bases between them. The CDR3 is 14 residues long. Germline values: CDR1 KGHSH, CDR2 LQKENI. The CDR3 sequence: CASSPRAGKDEQFF. CDR3 nucleotides: TGTGCCAGCTCACCCCGGGCGGGGAAGGATGAGCAGTTCTTC. Supplemented by reference TRBV18 and TRBJ2-1, the full variable domain reads NAGVMQNPRHLVRRRGQEARLRCSPMKGHSHVYWYRQLPEEGLKFMVYLQKENIIDESGMPKERFSAEFPKEGPSILRIQQVVRGDSAAYFCASSPRAGKDEQFFGPGTRLTVL.

There are a few counts of this clone. This sequence joins TRBV2 and TRBJ1-4; D gene uncertain. The CDR3 covers 12 residues. V was cut by 4 bases and J by 8 bases, with 8 bases left in between. The germline gives CDR1 SNHLY, CDR2 FYNNEI. The CDR3 loop reads CASSVNTEKLFF. The CDR3 DNA follows: TGTGCCAGCAGTGTCAACACCGAAAAACTGTTTTTT. Filled out from reference TRBV2 and TRBJ1-4, the complete variable domain reads EPEVTQTPSHQVTQMGQEVILRCVPISNHLYFYWYRQILGQKVEFLVSFYNNEISEKSEIFDDQFSVERPDGSNFTLKIRSTKLEDSAMYFCASSVNTEKLFFGSGTQLSVL.

The gene calls are TRBV7-3 and TRBJ1-6, with D perhaps matching TRBD1 (6 bases). This CDR3 comprises 14 residues. CDR1 is SGHTA, CDR2 FQGTGA, per germline. Between the trimmed V and J ends, which lost 4 bases and 4 bases, there was a span of 8 bases. The CDR3 DNA sequence: TGTGCCAGCAGCTCAGGACAGTATAATTCACCCCTCCACTTT. Translation gives CASSSGQYNSPLHF.

J is TRBJ1-5 and V is TRBV7-8; the match to TRBD1 covers 8 bases. Germline trimming cut 5 bases from V and 6 bases from J; bases unmatched to any gene: 9. CDR1 is SGHVS, CDR2 FQNEAQ, per germline. The CDR3 contains 15 residues. The CDR3 DNA reads as TGTGCCAGCAGCCCAGACAGGGGCCGGCGTCAGCCCCAGCATTTT. It codes for CASSPDRGRRQPQHF.

This clone was seen a few times. The genes are TRBV15 and TRBJ2-6, with D possibly matching TRBD1 (5 bases). Germline V gene sequence: CDR1 LNHNV, CDR2 YYDKDF (reference sequence). V lost 0 bases, J lost 2 bases, and 5 bases lay in between. This CDR3 region has 15 residues. CDR3: CATSREGPGANVLTF. The CDR3, as DNA: TGTGCCACCAGCAGAGAGGGGCCTGGGGCCAACGTCCTGACTTTC. The complete variable domain, with remaining parts taken from reference TRBV15 and TRBJ2-6, reads DAMVIQNPRYQVTQFGKPVTLSCSQTLNHNVMYWYQQKSSQAPKLLFHYYDKDFNNEADTPDNFQSRRPNTSFCFLDIRSPGLGDTAMYLCATSREGPGANVLTFGAGSRLTVL.

This clone was seen only a few times. V and J are TRBV7-8 and TRBJ1-3; D gene uncertain. Germline V CDR1 and CDR2: SGHVS, FQNEAQ. The V end lost 6 bases, the J end lost 0 bases, and 24 bases lay between the germline ends. The CDR3 has 19 residues. The CDR3 DNA reads as TGTGCCAGCAGTCCCGAGGGTCCTACCACACTCTTCTCTGGAAACACCATATATTTT. Residues: CASSPEGPTTLFSGNTIYF.

The chain uses TRBV14 and TRBJ2-1; no definite D call. Germline CDR1 is SGHDN and CDR2 is FVKESK. V shed 0 bases and J shed 2 bases, with 11 bases lying between them. The CDR3 covers 16 residues. The CDR3 region has the DNA TGTGCCAGCAGCCAAGACGGCCTAACAGCCTACAATGAGCAGTTCTTC. Its protein is CASSQDGLTAYNEQFF.

The V call is TRBV6-1, the J call TRBJ1-4; 9 nucleotides match TRBD1. The CDR3 extends over 14 amino acids. Trimming took 6 bases from V and 9 from J; bases not matched to a gene: 8. Germline CDR1 reads MNHNS; CDR2 reads SASEGT. The CDR3 region has the DNA TGTGCCAGCAGCGAACAGGGGGCAGCGAAAAAACTGTTTTTT. Its translation: CASSEQGAAKKLFF.

The genes are TRBV6-1 and TRBJ2-3; 12 bases fit TRBD2. V shed 2 bases and J 5 bases; nucleotides not matched to a gene: 2. The germline V gene encodes CDR1 MNHNS and CDR2 SASEGT. There are 15 residues in the CDR3. CDR3 bases: TGTGCCAGCAGTGAACAACTAGCGGGGGGAGATACGCAGTATTTT. Translating gives CASSEQLAGGDTQYF.

This clone was observed a single time. The rearrangement links TRBV30 to TRBJ2-1; D is perhaps TRBD1 (5 bases). The CDR3 length is 13 residues. The V gene's germline CDR1 is GTSNPN and CDR2 SVGIG (reference sequence). The V end was cut by 1 base, the J end by 4 bases, with 8 bases between. The CDR3 sequence is CAWSGQLYNEQFF. CDR3 DNA: TGTGCCTGGAGTGGACAGTTATACAATGAGCAGTTCTTC.

The chain links TRBV4-2 to TRBJ2-5; 15 bases are a match to TRBD2. Germline CDR1 LGHNA, CDR2 YNFKEQ. The CDR3 extends over 19 amino acids. The ends lost 5 bases at V and 0 bases at J; junction bases unmatched: 10. The CDR3: CASSSKDGLAGGYQETQYF. CDR3 DNA sequence: TGTGCCAGCAGCTCAAAAGACGGACTAGCGGGGGGGTACCAAGAGACCCAGTACTTC.

This chain links TRBV28 with TRBJ1-2; 8 bases agree with TRBD1. Germline CDR1 reads MDHEN; CDR2 reads SYDVKM. J lost 8 bases, V lost 7 bases, and 15 bases had no gene match. This CDR3 is built from 15 residues. This chain's CDR3 is CASNPRQGSAKGYTF. The CDR3 region has the DNA TGTGCCAGCAACCCGAGACAGGGGTCGGCGAAGGGCTACACCTTC.

The V call is TRBV6-5, the J call TRBJ1-6; 7 bases map to TRBD1. Germline V gene data show CDR1 as MNHEY and CDR2 as SVGAGI. The CDR3 sequence is 12 residues long. J was trimmed by 13 bases and V by 6 bases; bases with no gene match: 6. The CDR3 nucleotides are TGTGCCAGCAGCACGACAGGGTGGCCCCTCCACTTT. It encodes CASSTTGWPLHF.